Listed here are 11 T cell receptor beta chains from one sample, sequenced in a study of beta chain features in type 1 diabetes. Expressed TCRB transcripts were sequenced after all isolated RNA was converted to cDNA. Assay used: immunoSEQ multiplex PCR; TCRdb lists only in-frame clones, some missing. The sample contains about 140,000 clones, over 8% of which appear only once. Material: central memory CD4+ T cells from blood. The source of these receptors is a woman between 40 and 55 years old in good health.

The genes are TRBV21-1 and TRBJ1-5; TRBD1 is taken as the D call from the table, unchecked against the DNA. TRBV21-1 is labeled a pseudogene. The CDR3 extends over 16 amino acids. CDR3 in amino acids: CASSKWDRVGGQPQHF. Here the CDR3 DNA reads TGTGCCAGCAGCAAATGGGACAGGGTCGGAGGACAGCCCCAGCATTTT.

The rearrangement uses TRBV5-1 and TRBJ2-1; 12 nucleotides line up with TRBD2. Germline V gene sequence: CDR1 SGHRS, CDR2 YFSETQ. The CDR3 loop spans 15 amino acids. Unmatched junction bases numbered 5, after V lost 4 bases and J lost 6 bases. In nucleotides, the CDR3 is TGCGCCAGCAGCCCACGGACTAGCGGGACCAATGAGCAGTTCTTC. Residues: CASSPRTSGTNEQFF.

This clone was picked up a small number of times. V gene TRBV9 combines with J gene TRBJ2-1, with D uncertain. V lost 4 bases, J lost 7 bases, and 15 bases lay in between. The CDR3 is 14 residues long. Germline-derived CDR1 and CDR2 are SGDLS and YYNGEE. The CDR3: CASSPVLVGNEQFF. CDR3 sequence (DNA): TGTGCCAGCAGCCCTGTCCTAGTCGGGAATGAGCAGTTCTTC.

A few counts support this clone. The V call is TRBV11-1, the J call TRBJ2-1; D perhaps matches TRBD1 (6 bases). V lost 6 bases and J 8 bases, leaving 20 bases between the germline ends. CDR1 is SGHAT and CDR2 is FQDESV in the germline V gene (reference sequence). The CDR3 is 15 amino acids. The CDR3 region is CASRRSQGLSYEQFF. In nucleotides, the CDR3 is TGTGCCAGCAGAAGGTCACAGGGTTTGTCCTATGAGCAGTTCTTC.

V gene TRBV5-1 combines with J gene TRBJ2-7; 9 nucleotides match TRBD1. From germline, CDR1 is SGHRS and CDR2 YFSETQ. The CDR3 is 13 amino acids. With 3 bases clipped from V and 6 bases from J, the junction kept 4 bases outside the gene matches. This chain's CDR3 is CASSSSDRGEQYF. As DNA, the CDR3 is TGCGCCAGCAGCTCTTCGGACAGGGGCGAGCAGTACTTC.

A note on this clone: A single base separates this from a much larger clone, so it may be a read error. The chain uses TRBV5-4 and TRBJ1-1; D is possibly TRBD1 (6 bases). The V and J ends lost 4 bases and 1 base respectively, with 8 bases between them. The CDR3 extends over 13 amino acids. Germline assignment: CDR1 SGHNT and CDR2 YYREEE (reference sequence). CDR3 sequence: CASSRTENTEAFF. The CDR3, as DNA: TGTGCCAGCAGCAGGACAGAGAACACTGAAGCTTTCTTT. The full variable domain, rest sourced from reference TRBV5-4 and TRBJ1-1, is ETGVTQSPTHLIKTRGQQVTLRCSSQSGHNTVSWYQQALGQGPQFIFQYYREEENGRGNFPPRFSGLQFPNYSSELNVNALELDDSALYLCASSRTENTEAFFGQGTRLTVV.

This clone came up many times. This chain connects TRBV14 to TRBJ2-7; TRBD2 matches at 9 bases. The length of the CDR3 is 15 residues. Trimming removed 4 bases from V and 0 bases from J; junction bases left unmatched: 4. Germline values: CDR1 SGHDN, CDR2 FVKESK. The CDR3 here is CASSRGGAASYEQYF. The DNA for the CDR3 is TGTGCCAGCAGCCGCGGGGGGGCCGCCTCCTACGAGCAGTACTTC.

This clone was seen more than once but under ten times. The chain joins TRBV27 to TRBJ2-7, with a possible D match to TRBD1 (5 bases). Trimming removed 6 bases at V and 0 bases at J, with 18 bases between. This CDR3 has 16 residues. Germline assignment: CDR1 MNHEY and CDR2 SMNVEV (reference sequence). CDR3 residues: CASSAGVGASSYEQYF. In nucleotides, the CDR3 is TGTGCCAGCAGCGCTGGAGTAGGGGCCAGCTCCTACGAGCAGTACTTC.

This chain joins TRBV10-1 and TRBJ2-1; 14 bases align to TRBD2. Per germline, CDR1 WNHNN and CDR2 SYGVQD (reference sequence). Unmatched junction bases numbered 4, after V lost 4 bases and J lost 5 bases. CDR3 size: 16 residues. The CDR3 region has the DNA TGCGCCAGCAGTGCGACTAGCGGGGGGGCCAACAATGAGCAGTTCTTC. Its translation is CASSATSGGANNEQFF.

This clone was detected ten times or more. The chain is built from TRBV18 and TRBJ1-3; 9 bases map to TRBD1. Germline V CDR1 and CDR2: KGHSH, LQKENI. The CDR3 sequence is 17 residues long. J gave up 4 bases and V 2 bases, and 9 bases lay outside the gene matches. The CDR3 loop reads CASSPMLGQGPGNTIYF. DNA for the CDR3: TGTGCCAGCTCACCAATGCTGGGACAGGGCCCAGGAAACACCATATATTTT.

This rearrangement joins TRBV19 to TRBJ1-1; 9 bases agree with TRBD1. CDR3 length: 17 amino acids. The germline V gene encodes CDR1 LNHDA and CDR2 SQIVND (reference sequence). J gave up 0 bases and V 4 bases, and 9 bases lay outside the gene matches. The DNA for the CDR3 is TGTGCCAGTAGTAGCTCCGGGACAGGGAAAATGAACACTGAAGCTTTCTTT. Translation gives CASSSSGTGKMNTEAFF.